The T cell receptor beta chain under discussion was sequenced for a study of post-analysis software for immune sequencing data. Study-wide results and caveats: A handful of TRBV segments were significantly more frequent in patients than in controls. TRBV5-6, TRBV5-1 and TRBV20-1 were among these segments. Normalized Chao1 diversity was significantly lower in multiple sclerosis patients than in controls.

This clonotype came up many times. The antigen is undetermined. Incorporated into the TCR beta cDNA libraries were unique molecular identifiers, which served to reduce PCR and sequencing biases. T cells numbering roughly 1 to 10 million yielded roughly 0.5 million cDNA molecules. Each CDR3 protein is one row after TCRdb ran MiXCR on the PCR reads. The sample lists about 170,000 distinct CDR3 sequences, 30% occurring once. Germline V gene data show CDR1 as DFQATT and CDR2 as SNEGSKA (reference sequence). Trimming took off 6 bases at V and 1 base at J, with 9 bases between the two ends. The CDR3 is made up of 12 amino acids.

The sequencing input was blood. The TCR originated in a girl between 10 and 17 years old with multiple sclerosis. The chain combines TRBV20-1 with TRBJ1-2, with unresolved D. The CDR3 is CSAPDGNYGYTF. The CDR3 nucleotides are TGCAGTGCCCCGGACGGTAACTATGGCTACACCTTC.